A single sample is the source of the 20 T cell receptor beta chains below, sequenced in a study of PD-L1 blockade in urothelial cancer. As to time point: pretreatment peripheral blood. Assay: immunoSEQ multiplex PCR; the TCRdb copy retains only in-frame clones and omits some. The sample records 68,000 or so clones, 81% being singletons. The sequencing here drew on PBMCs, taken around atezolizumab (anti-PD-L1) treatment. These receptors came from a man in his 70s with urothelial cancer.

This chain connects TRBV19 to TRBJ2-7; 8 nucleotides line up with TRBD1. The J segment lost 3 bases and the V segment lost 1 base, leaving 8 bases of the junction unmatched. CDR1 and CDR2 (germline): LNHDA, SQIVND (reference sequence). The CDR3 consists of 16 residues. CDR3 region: CASSIGGITGGYEQYF. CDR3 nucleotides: TGTGCCAGTAGTATAGGGGGGATTACAGGGGGCTACGAGCAGTACTTC.

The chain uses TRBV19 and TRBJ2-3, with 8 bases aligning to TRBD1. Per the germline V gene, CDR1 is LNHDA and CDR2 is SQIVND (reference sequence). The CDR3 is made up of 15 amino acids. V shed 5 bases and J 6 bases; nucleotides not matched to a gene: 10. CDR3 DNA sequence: TGTGCCAGTAGTGGCCAGGGGGCTTCACGGGATACGCAGTATTTT. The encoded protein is CASSGQGASRDTQYF.

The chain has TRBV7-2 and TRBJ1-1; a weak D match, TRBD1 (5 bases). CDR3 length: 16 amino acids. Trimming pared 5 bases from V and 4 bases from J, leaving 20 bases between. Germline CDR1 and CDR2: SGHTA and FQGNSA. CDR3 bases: TGTGCCAGCAGCGCAGTTTGGGGGGTTAGCGGCACTGAAGCTTTCTTT. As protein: CASSAVWGVSGTEAFF.

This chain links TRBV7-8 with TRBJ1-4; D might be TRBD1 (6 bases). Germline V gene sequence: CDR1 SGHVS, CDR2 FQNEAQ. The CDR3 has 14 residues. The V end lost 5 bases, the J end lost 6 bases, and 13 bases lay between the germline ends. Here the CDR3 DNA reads TGTGCCAGCAGCCCACAGGGTGTACATGAAAAACTGTTTTTT. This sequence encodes CASSPQGVHEKLFF. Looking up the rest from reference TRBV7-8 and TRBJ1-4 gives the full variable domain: GAGVSQSPRYKVAKRGQDVALRCDPISGHVSLFWYQQALGQGPEFLTYFQNEAQLDKSGLPSDRFFAERPEGSVSTLKIQRTQQEDSAVYLCASSPQGVHEKLFFGSGTQLSVL.

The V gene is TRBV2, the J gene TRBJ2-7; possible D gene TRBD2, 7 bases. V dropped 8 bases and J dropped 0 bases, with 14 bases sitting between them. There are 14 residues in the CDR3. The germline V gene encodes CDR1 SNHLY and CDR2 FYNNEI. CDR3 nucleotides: TGTGCCAGCGGGAGGGGGGGACTCTCCTACGAGCAGTACTTC. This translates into CASGRGGLSYEQYF.

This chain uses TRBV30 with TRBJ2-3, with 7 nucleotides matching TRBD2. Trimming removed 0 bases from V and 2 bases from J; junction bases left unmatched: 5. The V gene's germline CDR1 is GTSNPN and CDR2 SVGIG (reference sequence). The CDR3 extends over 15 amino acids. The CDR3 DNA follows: TGTGCCTGGAGTGTAGGGCTAGCGGCCACAGATACGCAGTATTTT. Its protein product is CAWSVGLAATDTQYF.

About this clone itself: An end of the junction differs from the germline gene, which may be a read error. CDR3 sequence: CASSQGGAWGIEQYF. CDR3 coding DNA: TGTGCTAGCAGCCAGGGAGGGGCCTGGGGAATCGAGCAGTACTTC. The rearrangement links TRBV7-7 to TRBJ2-7; 7 nucleotides line up with TRBD2. Looked up from germline, CDR1 is SSHAT and CDR2 is FNYEAQ (reference sequence). This CDR3 has 15 residues.

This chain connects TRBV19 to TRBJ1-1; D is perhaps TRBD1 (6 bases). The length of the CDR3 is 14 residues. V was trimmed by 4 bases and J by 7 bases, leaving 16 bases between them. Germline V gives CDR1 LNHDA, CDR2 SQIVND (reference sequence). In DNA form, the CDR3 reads TGTGCCAGTAGTAGAACCATAACAGGGAATGAAGCTTTCTTT. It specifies CASSRTITGNEAFF.

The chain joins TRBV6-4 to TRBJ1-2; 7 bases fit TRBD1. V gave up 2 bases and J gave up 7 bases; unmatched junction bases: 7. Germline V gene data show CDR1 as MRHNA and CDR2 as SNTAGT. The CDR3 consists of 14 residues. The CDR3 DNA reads TGTGCCAGCAGTGACCGGTCAGGGGGAGTTGGCTACACCTTC. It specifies CASSDRSGGVGYTF.

In DNA form, the CDR3 reads TGTGCCAGTAGTACTCTCGGGGGCTCGGGCCGGCGGGAGGGGACCTACGAGCAGTACTTC. It translates to CASSTLGGSGRREGTYEQYF. The chain joins TRBV19 to TRBJ2-7; 9 nucleotides match TRBD2. CDR3 size: 20 residues. The V gene end was trimmed by 4 bases and the J gene end by 2 bases; junction bases not matched to a gene: 21. CDR1 is LNHDA and CDR2 is SQIVND in the germline V gene (reference sequence).

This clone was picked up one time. The DNA for the CDR3 is TGTGCCAGCAGCCGTGGCGCAGGGAACACTGAAGCTTTCTTT. It specifies CASSRGAGNTEAFF. V gene TRBV5-6 combines with J gene TRBJ1-1; D is unresolved. V was trimmed by 4 bases and J by 1 base, leaving 11 bases between them. Germline CDR1 is SGHDT and CDR2 is YYEEEE. This CDR3 comprises 14 residues.

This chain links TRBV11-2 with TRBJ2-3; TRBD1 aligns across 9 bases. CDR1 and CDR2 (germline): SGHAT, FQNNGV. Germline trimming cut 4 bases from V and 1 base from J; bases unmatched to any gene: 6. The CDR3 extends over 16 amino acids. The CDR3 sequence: CASSSLRDRGTDTQYF. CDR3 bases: TGTGCCAGCAGCTCGCTCCGGGACAGGGGCACAGATACGCAGTATTTT.

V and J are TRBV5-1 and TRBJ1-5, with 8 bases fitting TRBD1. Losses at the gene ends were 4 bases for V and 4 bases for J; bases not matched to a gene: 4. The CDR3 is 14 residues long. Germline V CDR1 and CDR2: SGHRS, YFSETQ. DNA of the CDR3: TGCGCCAGCAGCGTGGACAGGGAAAATCAGCCCCAGCATTTT. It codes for CASSVDRENQPQHF.

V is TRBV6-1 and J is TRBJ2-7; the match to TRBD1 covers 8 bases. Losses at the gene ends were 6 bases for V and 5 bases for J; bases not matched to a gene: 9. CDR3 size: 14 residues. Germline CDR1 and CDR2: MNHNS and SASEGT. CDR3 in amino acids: CASSPRGPRDEQYF. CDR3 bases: TGTGCCAGCAGCCCCAGGGGGCCGCGAGACGAGCAGTACTTC.

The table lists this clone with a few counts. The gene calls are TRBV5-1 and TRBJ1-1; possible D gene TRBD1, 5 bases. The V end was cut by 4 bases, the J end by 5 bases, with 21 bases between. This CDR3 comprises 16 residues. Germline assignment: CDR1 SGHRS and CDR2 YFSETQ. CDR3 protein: CASSGRAGRAGTEAFF. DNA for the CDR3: TGCGCCAGCAGCGGAAGGGCAGGCAGGGCCGGGACTGAAGCTTTCTTT. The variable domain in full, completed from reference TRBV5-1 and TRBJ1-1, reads KAGVTQTPRYLIKTRGQQVTLSCSPISGHRSVSWYQQTPGQGLQFLFEYFSETQRNKGNFPGRFSGRQFSNSRSEMNVSTLELGDSALYLCASSGRAGRAGTEAFFGQGTRLTVV.

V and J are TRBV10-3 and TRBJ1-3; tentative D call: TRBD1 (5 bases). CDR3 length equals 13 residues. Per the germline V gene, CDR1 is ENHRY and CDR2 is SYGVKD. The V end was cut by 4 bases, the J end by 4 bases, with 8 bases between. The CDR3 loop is CAISGDRGNTIYF. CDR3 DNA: TGTGCCATCAGTGGAGACAGAGGAAACACCATATATTTT.

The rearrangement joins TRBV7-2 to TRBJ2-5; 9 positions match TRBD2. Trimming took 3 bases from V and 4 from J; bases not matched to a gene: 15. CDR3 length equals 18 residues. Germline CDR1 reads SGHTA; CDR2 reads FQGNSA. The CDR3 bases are TGTGCCAGCAGCTTGCTTGGTCTGGGCGGGAGGGCCGTAGAGACCCAGTACTTC. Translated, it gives CASSLLGLGGRAVETQYF.

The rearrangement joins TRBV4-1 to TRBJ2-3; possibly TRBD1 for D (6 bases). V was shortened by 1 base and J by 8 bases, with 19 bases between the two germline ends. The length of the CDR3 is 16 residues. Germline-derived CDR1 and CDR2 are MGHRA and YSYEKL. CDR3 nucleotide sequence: TGCGCCAGCAGCCAAGTGGACAGCTTTATTGGAGGTACGCAGTATTTT. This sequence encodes CASSQVDSFIGGTQYF.

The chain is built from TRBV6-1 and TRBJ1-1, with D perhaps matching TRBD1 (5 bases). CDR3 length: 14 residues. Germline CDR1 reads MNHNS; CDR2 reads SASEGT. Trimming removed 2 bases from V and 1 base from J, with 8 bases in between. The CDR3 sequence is CASSETQGNTEAFF. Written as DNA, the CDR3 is TGTGCCAGCAGTGAAACCCAGGGGAACACTGAAGCTTTCTTT.

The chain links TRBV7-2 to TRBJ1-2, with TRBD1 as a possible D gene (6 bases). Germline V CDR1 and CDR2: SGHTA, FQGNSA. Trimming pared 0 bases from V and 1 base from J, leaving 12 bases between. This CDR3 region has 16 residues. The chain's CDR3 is CASSLAGGGDNYGYTF. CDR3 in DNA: TGTGCCAGCAGCTTAGCTGGCGGGGGCGATAACTATGGCTACACCTTC.